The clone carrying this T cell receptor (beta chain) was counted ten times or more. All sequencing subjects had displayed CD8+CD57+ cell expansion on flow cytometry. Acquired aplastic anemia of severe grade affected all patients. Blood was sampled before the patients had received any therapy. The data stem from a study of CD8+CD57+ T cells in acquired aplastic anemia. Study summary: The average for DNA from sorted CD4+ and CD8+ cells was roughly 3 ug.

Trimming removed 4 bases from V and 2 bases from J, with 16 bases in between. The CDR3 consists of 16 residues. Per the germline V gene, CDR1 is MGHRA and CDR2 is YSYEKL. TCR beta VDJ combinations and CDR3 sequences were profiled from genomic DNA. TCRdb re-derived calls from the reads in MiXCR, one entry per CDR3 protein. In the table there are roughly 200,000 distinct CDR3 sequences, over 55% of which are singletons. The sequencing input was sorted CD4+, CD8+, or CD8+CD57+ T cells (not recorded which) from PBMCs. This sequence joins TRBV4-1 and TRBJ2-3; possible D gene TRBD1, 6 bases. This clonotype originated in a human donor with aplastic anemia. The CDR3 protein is CASSPIKDRHTDTQYF. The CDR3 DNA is TGCGCCAGCAGCCCCATTAAGGACAGACACACAGATACGCAGTATTTT.